This T cell receptor (beta chain) was sequenced in a study of control samples from healthy donors and cancer patients. Data came from immunoSEQ multiplex PCR; TCRdb stores just in-frame clones and leaves some out. The sample includes approximately 90,000 clones, roughly 80% seen only once; the top ten take around 40%. Germline V lookup: CDR1 SGHKS, CDR2 YYEKEE (reference sequence). The CDR3 has 17 amino acids. V shed 0 bases and J 0 bases; nucleotides not matched to a gene: 4. The sequenced material came from PBMCs. The clonotype was recovered from a man between 65 and 79 years old with lung cancer. The genes are TRBV5-5 and TRBJ1-3, with 9 bases matching TRBD1. CDR3 region: CASSLVGQGNSGNTIYF. The CDR3 coding sequence is TGTGCCAGCAGCTTGGTGGGACAGGGAAACTCTGGAAACACCATATATTTT.